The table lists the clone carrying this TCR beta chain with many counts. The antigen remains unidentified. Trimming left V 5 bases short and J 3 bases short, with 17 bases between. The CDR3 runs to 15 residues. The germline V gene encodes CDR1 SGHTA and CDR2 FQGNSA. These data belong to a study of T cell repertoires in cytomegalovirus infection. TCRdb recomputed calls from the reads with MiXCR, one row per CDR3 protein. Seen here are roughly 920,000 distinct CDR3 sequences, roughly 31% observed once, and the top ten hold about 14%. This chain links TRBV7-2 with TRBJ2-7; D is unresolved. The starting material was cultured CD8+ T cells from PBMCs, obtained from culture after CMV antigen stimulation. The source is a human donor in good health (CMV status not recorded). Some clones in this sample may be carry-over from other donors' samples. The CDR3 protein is CASSLSDLPLYEQYV. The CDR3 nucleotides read TGTGCCAGCAGCCTCTCGGACCTCCCCCTCTACGAGCAGTACGTC.